These 29 T cell receptor beta chains were sequenced from one sample in a study of blood T cells in healthy people across ages. The use of a sample-barcoded 5' primer and a J-beta primer mix characterized a second PCR of roughly 7 to 12 cycles. TCRdb analysed the 5' RACE reads with MiXCR anew, one entry per CDR3 protein. The sample yields approximately 820,000 distinct CDR3 sequences, more than 40% seen once. Sequences were obtained from blood. Receptors originate from a man in his sixties in good health.

This clonotype was counted at least ten times. The chain couples TRBV20-1 to TRBJ2-7, with D perhaps TRBD2 (6 bases). The CDR3 totals 17 residues. CDR1 and CDR2 (germline): DFQATT, SNEGSKA (reference sequence). The V gene lost 2 bases and the J gene lost 0 bases, with 20 bases spanning the gap. The CDR3 DNA is TGCAGTGCTAGATGGACCAAACCAGGGAGGAGCTCCTACGAGCAGTACTTC. Amino acid sequence: CSARWTKPGRSSYEQYF.

The chain is built from TRBV6-2 or TRBV6-3 and TRBJ2-1; D is perhaps TRBD2 (7 bases). Between the trimmed V and J ends, which lost 5 bases and 13 bases, there was a span of 15 bases. Germline V gene lookup returns CDR1 MNHEY and CDR2 SVGEGT. CDR3 length: 12 amino acids. This CDR3 is CASSPTSGGQFF. The CDR3 DNA follows: TGTGCCAGCAGTCCCACCTCGGGGGGCCAGTTCTTC.

With regard to this clonotype: With a much larger clone just one base away, this may be a read error. The chain links TRBV4-1 to TRBJ2-6, with 11 nucleotides matching TRBD2. The CDR3 contains 19 residues. Germline V lookup: CDR1 MGHRA, CDR2 YSYEKL. The trim removed 3 bases at V and 2 bases at J, leaving 9 bases unmatched. The CDR3 loop is CASSQDSGGAAPGANVLTF. As DNA, the CDR3 is TGCGCCAGCAGCCAGGATAGCGGGGGGGCAGCACCTGGGGCCAACGTCCTGACTTTC.

This clonotype was observed many times. The rearrangement uses TRBV6-2 or TRBV6-3 and TRBJ2-7; 7 bases are shared with TRBD1. This CDR3 is built from 15 residues. The V gene end was trimmed by 5 bases and the J gene end by 4 bases; junction bases not matched to a gene: 11. In germline, CDR1 is MNHEY, CDR2 SVGEGT. The CDR3: CASSQTGTALYEQYF. The CDR3 DNA sequence: TGTGCCAGCAGTCAAACCGGGACAGCCCTGTACGAGCAGTACTTC.

This clonotype showed up just a few times. The rearrangement joins TRBV20-1 to TRBJ2-7; 7 bases are shared with TRBD2. Germline-derived CDR1 and CDR2 are DFQATT and SNEGSKA (reference sequence). The CDR3 loop spans 15 amino acids. V trimming: 6 bases; J trimming: 4 bases; junction bases outside the gene matches: 15. CDR3 coding DNA: TGCAGTGCCAAGAGGGGCGGAATAGCGGGTTACGAGCAGTACTTC. Residues: CSAKRGGIAGYEQYF.

V usage is TRBV20-1 and J usage is TRBJ2-3; no clear D. Per germline, CDR1 DFQATT and CDR2 SNEGSKA (reference sequence). The V gene lost 3 bases and the J gene lost 0 bases, with 10 bases spanning the gap. The CDR3 has 14 amino acids. CDR3 region: CSARKLTSTDTQYF. The CDR3 region has the DNA TGCAGTGCTAGGAAACTTACTAGCACAGATACGCAGTATTTT.

The chain recombines TRBV6-6 with TRBJ2-7; 8 nucleotides agree with TRBD2. Unmatched junction bases numbered 8, after V lost 0 bases and J lost 4 bases. This CDR3 region has 16 residues. CDR1 is MNHNY and CDR2 is SVGAGI in the germline V gene (reference sequence). The CDR3 reads CASSYSPLAGGYEQYF. The CDR3 DNA is TGTGCCAGCAGTTACTCGCCTCTAGCGGGCGGGTACGAGCAGTACTTC.

The chain is built from TRBV7-9 and TRBJ1-1; a possible D gene is TRBD1 (5 bases). The V gene's germline CDR1 is SEHNR and CDR2 FQNEAQ (reference sequence). Trimming removed 1 base at V and 1 base at J, with 13 bases between. The CDR3 contains 16 residues. The CDR3 nucleotides are TGTGCCAGCAGCTTAGGGCCGGGCAGGGCGAACACTGAAGCTTTCTTT. Translating gives CASSLGPGRANTEAFF.

The chain uses TRBV5-1 and TRBJ2-5; TRBD1 might be the D (6 bases). Deletions cut 0 bases from V and 1 base from J, with 13 bases between. The CDR3 loop spans 16 amino acids. The germline CDR1 and CDR2 sequences are SGHRS and YFSETQ. CDR3 sequence: CASSLAERGIQETQYF. CDR3 nucleotides: TGCGCCAGCAGCTTGGCCGAGAGGGGGATCCAAGAGACCCAGTACTTC.

The chain combines TRBV7-2 with TRBJ2-4, with D possibly matching TRBD2 (7 bases). Germline CDR1 SGHTA, CDR2 FQGNSA. The length of the CDR3 is 14 residues. V dropped 6 bases and J dropped 6 bases, with 15 bases sitting between them. The CDR3 sequence: CASSMRGGGNIQYF. The CDR3, as DNA: TGTGCCAGCAGTATGCGGGGAGGGGGAAACATTCAGTACTTC.

The gene calls are TRBV27 and TRBJ1-6, with D uncertain. Germline V lookup: CDR1 MNHEY, CDR2 SMNVEV (reference sequence). This CDR3 is 14 amino acids long. Trimming removed 6 bases at V and 7 bases at J, with 13 bases between. As DNA, the CDR3 is TGTGCCAGCAGCTCCGGGTACTTCAATTCACCCCTCCACTTT. Protein product: CASSSGYFNSPLHF.

This clonotype was observed a handful of times. The chain has TRBV29-1 and TRBJ2-1; unclear D gene. The germline V gene has CDR1 SQVTM and CDR2 ANQGSEA. The CDR3 covers 12 residues. The V and J ends lost 4 bases and 7 bases respectively, with 11 bases between them. The DNA of the CDR3 is TGCAGCGTTGTATTTTTAGGGAATGAGCAGTTCTTC. This gives the protein CSVVFLGNEQFF.

The V gene is TRBV28, the J gene TRBJ2-7, with 7 nucleotides matching TRBD1. This CDR3 spans 13 amino acids. CDR1 is MDHEN and CDR2 is SYDVKM in the germline V gene. Trimming removed 6 bases from V and 4 bases from J; junction bases left unmatched: 6. DNA for the CDR3: TGTGCCAGCAGAAGGGACAGTTTTTACGAGCAGTACTTC. It specifies CASRRDSFYEQYF.

The chain has TRBV5-6 and TRBJ1-6; TRBD1 might be the D (5 bases). The V gene's germline CDR1 is SGHDT and CDR2 YYEEEE. V dropped 0 bases and J dropped 7 bases, with 11 bases sitting between them. The CDR3 contains 15 residues. The CDR3 region is CASSLVGRENSPLHF. CDR3 nucleotides: TGTGCCAGCAGCTTGGTGGGCAGGGAGAATTCACCCCTCCACTTT.

The V gene is TRBV5-1, the J gene TRBJ2-3; weak D call: TRBD2 (6 bases). The length of the CDR3 is 15 residues. CDR1 and CDR2 (germline): SGHRS, YFSETQ. V gave up 2 bases and J gave up 2 bases, with 12 bases separating them. CDR3: CASSFGSSITDTQYF. In nucleotides, the CDR3 is TGCGCCAGCAGCTTCGGGAGCTCCATCACAGATACGCAGTATTTT.

This clonotype was observed a handful of times. This rearrangement joins TRBV29-1 to TRBJ2-5; perhaps TRBD2 as D (5 bases). The CDR3 extends over 12 amino acids. Germline CDR1 and CDR2: SQVTM and ANQGSEA. V was trimmed by 6 bases and J by 13 bases, leaving 21 bases between them. CDR3 in amino acids: CSVGPRGGRLYF. The DNA of the CDR3 is TGCAGCGTCGGACCTCGGGGTGGGCGACTGTACTTC.

CDR3 sequence: CASSFRGRWETQFF. CDR3 nucleotides: TGTGCCAGCAGCTTCAGGGGGCGGTGGGAGACCCAGTTCTTC. The V gene is TRBV7-8, the J gene TRBJ2-1; 8 nucleotides line up with TRBD1. In germline, CDR1 is SGHVS, CDR2 FQNEAQ. V lost 3 bases and J lost 13; bases outside the gene matches: 11. This CDR3 comprises 14 residues.

A remark on this clonotype: A much larger clone lies a single base off, so this may be a read error. The chain joins TRBV5-1 to TRBJ1-4; 7 bases match TRBD1. CDR3 length: 14 residues. Germline V lookup: CDR1 SGHRS, CDR2 YFSETQ. CDR3 bases: TGCGTCAGCAGCCCACAGGGGTCAGGTGAAAAACTGTTTTTT. Residues: CVSSPQGSGEKLFF.

The chain carries TRBV28 and TRBJ1-6; perhaps TRBD1 as D (6 bases). The V end lost 2 bases, the J end lost 8 bases, and 13 bases lay between the germline ends. Germline loops: CDR1 MDHEN, CDR2 SYDVKM. The CDR3 is 15 residues long. CDR3 loop: CASSLGQSRDSPLHF. CDR3 in DNA: TGTGCCAGCAGTTTAGGACAGTCCCGGGATTCACCCCTCCACTTT.

The chain couples TRBV6-2 or TRBV6-3 to TRBJ2-2, with D tentatively TRBD2 (7 bases). The CDR3 extends over 13 amino acids. Germline CDR1 MNHEY, CDR2 SVGEGT. This CDR3 is CSTRGQDTGELFF. CDR3 DNA sequence: TGTTCGACGCGGGGGCAAGACACCGGGGAGCTGTTTTTT.

This sequence joins TRBV4-2 and TRBJ1-6, with 8 bases lining up with TRBD1. V trimming: 1 base; J trimming: 7 bases; junction bases outside the gene matches: 6. The length of the CDR3 is 16 residues. Germline assignment: CDR1 LGHNA and CDR2 YNFKEQ. The CDR3 loop is CASSQVPGGANSPLHF. CDR3 coding DNA: TGTGCCAGCAGCCAAGTACCAGGGGGCGCGAATTCACCCCTCCACTTT.

The chain uses TRBV7-2 and TRBJ1-2; TRBD1 agrees at 7 bases. J lost 4 bases, V lost 5 bases, and 10 bases had no gene match. The germline CDR1 and CDR2 sequences are SGHTA and FQGNSA. This CDR3 has 15 amino acids. CDR3 in amino acids: CASSQLGQDSYGYTF. The CDR3 nucleotides read TGTGCCAGCAGCCAGCTCGGACAGGATAGCTATGGCTACACCTTC.

The V gene is TRBV9, the J gene TRBJ1-1; weak D call: TRBD1 (5 bases). The CDR3 contains 13 residues. CDR1 is SGDLS and CDR2 is YYNGEE in the germline V gene. Trimming cost V 3 bases and J 3 bases, with 9 bases left between them. CDR3 coding DNA: TGTGCCAGCAGCGGTGGGGGGGACACTGAAGCTTTCTTT. Translation gives CASSGGGDTEAFF. Full variable domain (missing parts from reference TRBV9 and TRBJ1-1): DSGVTQTPKHLITATGQRVTLRCSPRSGDLSVYWYQQSLDQGLQFLIQYYNGEERAKGNILERFSAQQFPDLHSELNLSSLELGDSALYFCASSGGGDTEAFFGQGTRLTVV.

This chain links TRBV9 with TRBJ2-3, with D unclear. This CDR3 region has 14 residues. Trimming removed 0 bases at V and 4 bases at J, with 9 bases between. CDR1 and CDR2 (germline): SGDLS, YYNGEE. The chain's CDR3 is CASSVGDIADTQYF. Written as DNA, the CDR3 is TGTGCCAGCAGCGTAGGGGATATCGCAGATACGCAGTATTTT.

The chain joins TRBV20-1 to TRBJ2-3, with 9 bases that match TRBD2. Germline CDR1 and CDR2: DFQATT and SNEGSKA (reference sequence). The CDR3 length is 16 residues. Trimming cost V 3 bases and J 2 bases; bases outside gene matches: 9. The CDR3 DNA follows: TGCAGTGCTAGGCCACTACTAGCGGGCTTCACAGATACGCAGTATTTT. This encodes CSARPLLAGFTDTQYF.

This clonotype was detected a few times. V usage is TRBV7-9 and J usage is TRBJ2-1; 9 bases are shared with TRBD2. Germline V gene lookup returns CDR1 SEHNR and CDR2 FQNEAQ (reference sequence). The J segment lost 5 bases and the V segment lost 5 bases, leaving 7 bases of the junction unmatched. The CDR3 runs to 15 residues. The CDR3 is CASSRRASGNNEQFF. The CDR3 DNA is TGTGCCAGCAGCCGTCGGGCTAGCGGGAACAATGAGCAGTTCTTC.

This chain connects TRBV7-8 to TRBJ1-4; no clear D gene. The CDR3 length is 13 residues. V lost 11 bases and J 6 bases, leaving 16 bases between the germline ends. Germline CDR1 SGHVS, CDR2 FQNEAQ. This CDR3 is CAARKKEDEKLFF. The CDR3 nucleotides read TGTGCCGCAAGAAAAAAGGAGGATGAAAAACTGTTTTTT.

This clonotype was seen ten or more times. The chain employs TRBV9 and TRBJ2-5; D is unresolved. V was shortened by 0 bases and J by 4 bases, with 7 bases between the two germline ends. Germline V gene sequence: CDR1 SGDLS, CDR2 YYNGEE. This CDR3 is built from 13 residues. CDR3 DNA: TGTGCCAGCAGCGTAGGAGGTGGAGAGACCCAGTACTTC. Protein product: CASSVGGGETQYF.

The chain joins TRBV7-2 to TRBJ1-1; 8 positions agree with TRBD1. Trimming cost V 10 bases and J 0 bases; bases outside gene matches: 10. This CDR3 is 15 amino acids long. The germline CDR1 and CDR2 sequences are SGHTA and FQGNSA. CDR3 in amino acids: CATMAGGKMNTEAFF. In DNA, the CDR3 is TGTGCCACCATGGCAGGGGGCAAAATGAACACTGAAGCTTTCTTT.